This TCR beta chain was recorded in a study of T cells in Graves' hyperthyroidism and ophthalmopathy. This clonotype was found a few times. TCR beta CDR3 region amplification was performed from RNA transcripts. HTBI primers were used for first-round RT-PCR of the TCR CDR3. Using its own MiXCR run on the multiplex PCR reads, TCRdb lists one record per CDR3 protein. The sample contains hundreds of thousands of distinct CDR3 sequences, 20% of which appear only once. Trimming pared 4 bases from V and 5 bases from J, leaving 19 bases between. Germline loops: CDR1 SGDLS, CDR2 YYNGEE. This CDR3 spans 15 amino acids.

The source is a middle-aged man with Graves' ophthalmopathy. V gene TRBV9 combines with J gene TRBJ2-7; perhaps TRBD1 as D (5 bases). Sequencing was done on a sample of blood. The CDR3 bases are TGTGCCAGCAGCCCAACTCCAGGGTCCCCCAACGAGCAGTACTTC. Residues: CASSPTPGSPNEQYF.